The 29 T cell receptor beta chains listed next were all sequenced from one sample in a study of cytomegalovirus exposure and HLA in healthy donors. Vbeta (60) and Jbeta (13) primers were used in the PCR. Profiled with immunoSEQ multiplex PCR; TCRdb holds only in-frame clones, not every one. This sample carries roughly 160,000 clones, over 60% of them seen once, and the ten largest clones take over 12%. Sample: PBMCs. The receptors were sampled from a man in his forties or fifties in good health and CMV-seropositive.

The V and J genes are TRBV6-1 and TRBJ1-5, with 8 bases aligning to TRBD1. The germline gives CDR1 MNHNS, CDR2 SASEGT. This CDR3 has 13 residues. Losses at the gene ends were 8 bases for V and 4 bases for J; bases not matched to a gene: 4. Here the CDR3 reads CASQDRDNQPQHF. CDR3 DNA: TGTGCCAGCCAGGACAGGGATAATCAGCCCCAGCATTTT.

The chain carries TRBV28 and TRBJ2-2; the match to TRBD1 covers 11 bases. The CDR3 contains 14 residues. The V and J ends lost 10 bases and 3 bases, in that order; junction bases with no gene match: 4. The V gene's germline CDR1 is MDHEN and CDR2 SYDVKM. The CDR3 loop is CATPGQGDTGELFF. CDR3 coding DNA: TGTGCCACCCCGGGACAGGGGGACACCGGGGAGCTGTTTTTT.

The rearrangement links TRBV7-9 to TRBJ1-1; D not certain. The V end lost 0 bases, the J end lost 4 bases, and 6 bases lay between the germline ends. Germline V lookup: CDR1 SEHNR, CDR2 FQNEAQ (reference sequence). This CDR3 has 13 residues. The CDR3: CASSLALGTEAFF. CDR3 DNA sequence: TGTGCCAGCAGCTTAGCTCTCGGCACTGAAGCTTTCTTT.

The chain joins TRBV4-3 to TRBJ2-3; D may be TRBD2 (6 bases). The CDR3 contains 18 residues. Germline V CDR1 and CDR2: LGHNA, YSLEER. Trimming took off 0 bases at V and 2 bases at J, with 18 bases between the two ends. CDR3 sequence (DNA): TGCGCCAGCAGCCAAGACCGACGGGCCGGGGGACCCACAGATACGCAGTATTTT. As protein: CASSQDRRAGGPTDTQYF.

This chain links TRBV21-1 with TRBJ2-1; the D call in the table, TRBD1, was not verified against the DNA. TRBV21-1 is a pseudogene segment. The CDR3 is made up of 16 amino acids. Written as DNA, the CDR3 is TGTGCCAGCAGCAAAGATCGGACAGCGGCTCGGGATGAGCAGTTCTTC. This gives the protein CASSKDRTAARDEQFF.

This clone occurred once. The chain joins TRBV18 to TRBJ1-2; 8 bases align to TRBD1. There are 14 residues in the CDR3. Per the germline V gene, CDR1 is KGHSH and CDR2 is LQKENI. J gave up 5 bases and V 3 bases, and 5 bases lay outside the gene matches. The CDR3 DNA follows: TGTGCCAGCTCACCCCCTGGGACAGGATATGGCTACACCTTC. It specifies CASSPPGTGYGYTF.

The rearrangement joins TRBV10-3 to TRBJ2-5; possible D gene TRBD1, 5 bases. V shed 6 bases and J shed 0 bases, with 8 bases lying between them. The CDR3 sequence is 13 residues long. CDR1 is ENHRY, CDR2 SYGVKD, per germline. The DNA for the CDR3 is TGTGCCATCAGAGGACATTACCAAGAGACCCAGTACTTC. It encodes CAIRGHYQETQYF.

This chain links TRBV6-5 with TRBJ1-1, with unresolved D. V lost 0 bases to trimming and J lost 1 base, with 9 bases between them. The CDR3 has 15 residues. Germline V CDR1 and CDR2: MNHEY, SVGAGI. The CDR3 loop is CASSYSKIQNTEAFF. As DNA, the CDR3 is TGTGCCAGCAGTTACTCGAAAATACAGAACACTGAAGCTTTCTTT.

The V gene is TRBV7-7, the J gene TRBJ1-6, with D unresolved. CDR3 length: 17 residues. V was clipped by 1 base and J by 0 bases, with 10 bases between them. Looked up from germline, CDR1 is SSHAT and CDR2 is FNYEAQ (reference sequence). The CDR3 region is CASSLDSPISYNSPLHF. CDR3 coding DNA: TGTGCCAGCAGCTTAGACAGTCCAATCTCCTATAATTCACCCCTCCACTTT.

As for this clone: One end of the junction does not line up with germline, which may come from a read error. V and J are TRBV7-9 and TRBJ1-1, with 8 nucleotides matching TRBD1. The CDR3 sequence is 12 residues long. The germline V gene encodes CDR1 SEHNR and CDR2 FQNEAQ (reference sequence). DNA for the CDR3: TGTTCCAGCAGCTACACAGGGGGACAAGCTTTCTTT. Its protein product is CSSSYTGGQAFF. Looking up the rest from reference TRBV7-9 and TRBJ1-1 gives the full variable domain: DTGVSQNPRHKITKRGQNVTFRCDPISEHNRLYWYRQTLGQGPEFLTYFQNEAQLEKSRLLSDRFSAERPKGSFSTLEIQRTEQGDSAMYLCSSSYTGGQAFFGQGTRLTVV.

The J gene is TRBJ1-2, the V gene TRBV7-2; 9 nucleotides line up with TRBD1. V was pared by 5 bases and J by 8 bases, with 12 bases of the junction left unmatched. Per the germline V gene, CDR1 is SGHTA and CDR2 is FQGNSA. CDR3 size: 15 residues. CDR3 residues: CASSLRPGTGRGYTF. CDR3 coding DNA: TGTGCCAGCAGCCTTCGTCCCGGGACAGGGAGAGGCTACACCTTC. Together with reference TRBV7-2 and TRBJ1-2, the CDR3 gives the full variable domain: GAGVSQSPSNKVTEKGKDVELRCDPISGHTALYWYRQSLGQGLEFLIYFQGNSAPDKSGLPSDRFSAERTGGSVSTLTIQRTQQEDSAVYLCASSLRPGTGRGYTFGSGTRLTVV.

The chain employs TRBV28 and TRBJ1-5; 10 nucleotides match TRBD1. J gave up 5 bases and V 3 bases, and 7 bases lay outside the gene matches. The germline gives CDR1 MDHEN, CDR2 SYDVKM. CDR3 length: 16 amino acids. CDR3 amino acids: CASSFPTGGAYQPQHF. The CDR3 DNA is TGTGCCAGCAGTTTCCCGACAGGGGGCGCGTATCAGCCCCAGCATTTT.

The chain couples TRBV6-5 to TRBJ1-3; no clear D gene. The CDR3 is 15 residues long. Germline CDR1 and CDR2: MNHEY and SVGAGI. V gave up 6 bases and J gave up 2 bases, with 14 bases separating them. CDR3 amino acids: CASSHMTGAGNTIYF. In nucleotides, the CDR3 is TGTGCCAGCAGCCACATGACCGGGGCTGGAAACACCATATATTTT.

This chain uses TRBV5-4 with TRBJ1-4; 9 bases are shared with TRBD1. CDR3 length equals 19 residues. CDR1 is SGHNT, CDR2 YYREEE, per germline (reference sequence). With 2 bases clipped from V and 6 bases from J, the junction kept 17 bases outside the gene matches. The CDR3 spells CASSLYPGQGLIRDEKLFF. Written as DNA, the CDR3 is TGTGCCAGCAGCTTATATCCGGGACAGGGCCTTATACGAGATGAAAAACTGTTTTTT.

V usage is TRBV10-1 and J usage is TRBJ1-1; 7 nucleotides match TRBD1. This CDR3 has 15 amino acids. The trim removed 8 bases at V and 1 base at J, leaving 10 bases unmatched. Germline values: CDR1 WNHNN, CDR2 SYGVQD (reference sequence). The CDR3 region is CASSDPGQKNTEAFF. In DNA, the CDR3 is TGCGCCAGCTCCGACCCGGGACAGAAGAACACTGAAGCTTTCTTT.

V is TRBV19 and J is TRBJ2-7, with D tentatively TRBD1 (6 bases). Germline values: CDR1 LNHDA, CDR2 SQIVND (reference sequence). The CDR3 runs 13 residues. Deletions cut 6 bases from V and 1 base from J, with 10 bases between. The DNA of the CDR3 is TGTGCCAGTAGGGGGGCGGATTCCTACGAGCAGTACTTC. Translation: CASRGADSYEQYF.

V is TRBV4-3 and J is TRBJ1-1, with D possibly being TRBD1 (5 bases). The V end lost 0 bases, the J end lost 6 bases, and 26 bases lay between the germline ends. Germline-derived CDR1 and CDR2 are LGHNA and YSLEER. The CDR3 extends over 19 amino acids. The CDR3 here is CASSQDDTGKSSRAPEAFF. DNA for the CDR3: TGCGCCAGCAGCCAAGATGATACAGGCAAATCCTCAAGAGCACCTGAAGCTTTCTTT.

The chain combines TRBV7-2 with TRBJ2-7; TRBD2 aligns across 9 bases. Germline CDR1 reads SGHTA; CDR2 reads FQGNSA. V was clipped by 2 bases and J by 3 bases; unmatched bases: 11. CDR3 size: 17 residues. CDR3 amino acids: CASSLSRRTSDYYEQYF. CDR3 sequence (DNA): TGTGCCAGCAGCTTATCTCGCCGGACTAGCGATTACTACGAGCAGTACTTC.

The rearrangement links TRBV2 to TRBJ2-5; 9 nucleotides match TRBD1. CDR1 is SNHLY, CDR2 FYNNEI, per germline. This CDR3 has 15 residues. With 7 bases clipped from V and 5 bases from J, the junction kept 11 bases outside the gene matches. CDR3 DNA sequence: TGTGCCAGCAATCCCGGGACAGGGCTCTATGAGACCCAGTACTTC. It translates to CASNPGTGLYETQYF.

This clone is a singleton in its sample. This chain uses TRBV6-1 with TRBJ1-2, with D unresolved. The CDR3 has 15 amino acids. Germline CDR1 and CDR2: MNHNS and SASEGT. Deletions cut 0 bases from V and 4 bases from J, with 12 bases between. The CDR3 sequence is CASSEAVTSTYGYTF. The CDR3 nucleotides are TGTGCCAGCAGTGAAGCGGTGACATCGACCTATGGCTACACCTTC.

This clone has only one observation. CDR3 amino acids: CASRIQALNTEAFF. Written as DNA, the CDR3 is TGTGCCAGCAGGATACAGGCCTTGAACACTGAAGCTTTCTTT. The chain links TRBV13 to TRBJ1-1; possibly TRBD1 for D (5 bases). Deletions cut 6 bases from V and 0 bases from J, with 11 bases between. CDR3 size: 14 residues. The germline CDR1 and CDR2 sequences are PRHDT and FYEKMQ (reference sequence).

This clone was observed once. This rearrangement joins TRBV13 to TRBJ2-5, with TRBD2 matching over 10 bases. Per germline, CDR1 PRHDT and CDR2 FYEKMQ (reference sequence). Trimming at V came to 3 bases and at J to 3 bases, leaving 4 bases not matched to a gene. The CDR3 loop spans 15 amino acids. The chain's CDR3 is CASSFLSGGEETQYF. DNA of the CDR3: TGTGCCAGCAGCTTCCTGAGCGGGGGGGAAGAGACCCAGTACTTC.

V is TRBV5-6 and J is TRBJ1-4; 7 positions match TRBD1. Unmatched junction bases numbered 14, after V lost 2 bases and J lost 7 bases. Germline V gene data show CDR1 as SGHDT and CDR2 as YYEEEE. The CDR3 contains 17 residues. CDR3 sequence reads: CASSFKTGDPFGEKLFF. The DNA of the CDR3 is TGTGCCAGCAGCTTTAAAACAGGGGACCCCTTTGGTGAAAAACTGTTTTTT.

CDR3: CASSQQGRYNSPLHF. The CDR3 DNA is TGTGCCAGCAGCCAACAGGGAAGGTATAATTCACCCCTCCACTTT. The chain employs TRBV14 and TRBJ1-6, with a tentative D call TRBD1 (5 bases). The germline V gene encodes CDR1 SGHDN and CDR2 FVKESK. This CDR3 is built from 15 residues. V dropped 2 bases and J dropped 4 bases, with 9 bases sitting between them.

This clone was observed a few times. CDR3 region: CASSYNVGTNTEAFF. The CDR3 region has the DNA TGTGCCAGCAGTTACAATGTGGGCACGAACACTGAAGCTTTCTTT. The J gene is TRBJ1-1, the V gene TRBV6-5; D remains ambiguous. CDR3 size: 15 residues. Per germline, CDR1 MNHEY and CDR2 SVGAGI. V was clipped by 2 bases and J by 1 base, with 11 bases between them.

This chain connects TRBV27 to TRBJ1-4, with a possible D match to TRBD1 (6 bases). The CDR3 contains 17 residues. V was shortened by 2 bases and J by 0 bases, with 13 bases between the two germline ends. In germline, CDR1 is MNHEY, CDR2 SMNVEV (reference sequence). DNA of the CDR3: TGTGCCAGCAGTTTAGCCTCTCACAGGGCAACTAATGAAAAACTGTTTTTT. It encodes CASSLASHRATNEKLFF.

V is TRBV28 and J is TRBJ1-2; the match to TRBD1 covers 7 bases. The length of the CDR3 is 17 residues. After removal of 3 bases from V and 4 bases from J, the junction contained 14 bases not matched to a gene. Germline CDR1 is MDHEN and CDR2 is SYDVKM. The CDR3 DNA reads as TGTGCCAGCAGTTTGACCGGGACAGTGACATTTATCTATGGCTACACCTTC. Translating gives CASSLTGTVTFIYGYTF.

The rearrangement links TRBV6-1 to TRBJ1-5; TRBD1 matches 7 bases. Germline V gene lookup returns CDR1 MNHNS and CDR2 SASEGT. The CDR3 is 16 residues long. Trimming took 4 bases from V and 4 from J; bases not matched to a gene: 10. The CDR3 DNA reads as TGTGCCAGCAGTGGAAGGCAGGGGGAAGGGAATCAGCCCCAGCATTTT. This translates into CASSGRQGEGNQPQHF.

This chain joins TRBV6-5 and TRBJ2-3; D gene unclear. This CDR3 has 13 amino acids. V was shortened by 2 bases and J by 4 bases, with 7 bases between the two germline ends. Germline CDR1 MNHEY, CDR2 SVGAGI. The chain's CDR3 is CASSYRAADTQYF. In DNA form, the CDR3 reads TGTGCCAGCAGTTACCGTGCAGCAGATACGCAGTATTTT.